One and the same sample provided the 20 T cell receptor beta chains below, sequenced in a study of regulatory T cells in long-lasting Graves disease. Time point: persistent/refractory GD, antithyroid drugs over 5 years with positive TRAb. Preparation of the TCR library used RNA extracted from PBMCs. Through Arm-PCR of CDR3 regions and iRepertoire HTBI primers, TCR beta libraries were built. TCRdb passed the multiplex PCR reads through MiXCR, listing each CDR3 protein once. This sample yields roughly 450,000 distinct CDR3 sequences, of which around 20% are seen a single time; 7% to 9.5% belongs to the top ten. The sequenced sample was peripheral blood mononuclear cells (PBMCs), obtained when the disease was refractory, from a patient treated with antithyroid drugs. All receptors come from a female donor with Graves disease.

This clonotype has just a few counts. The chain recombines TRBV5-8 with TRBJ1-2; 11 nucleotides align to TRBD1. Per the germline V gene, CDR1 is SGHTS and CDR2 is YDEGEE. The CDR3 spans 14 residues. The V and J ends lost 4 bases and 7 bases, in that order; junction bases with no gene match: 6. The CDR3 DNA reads TGTGCCAGCAGCCTCCGGGGGACAGGGGGTGGCTACACCTTC. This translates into CASSLRGTGGGYTF.

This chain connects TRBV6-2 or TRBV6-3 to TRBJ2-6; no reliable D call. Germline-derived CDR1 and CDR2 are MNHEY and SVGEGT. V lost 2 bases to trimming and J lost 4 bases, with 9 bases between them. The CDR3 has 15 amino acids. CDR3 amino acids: CASSYGLGGANVLTF. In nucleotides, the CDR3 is TGTGCCAGCAGTTACGGGTTGGGCGGGGCCAACGTCCTGACTTTC.

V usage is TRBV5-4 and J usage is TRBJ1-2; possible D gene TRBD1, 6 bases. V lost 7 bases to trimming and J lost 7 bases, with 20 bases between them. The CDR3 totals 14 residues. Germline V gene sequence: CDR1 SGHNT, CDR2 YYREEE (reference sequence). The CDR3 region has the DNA TGTGCCAGCCAGCCCGCCGGCGGGGGCAGTGGCTACACCTTC. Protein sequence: CASQPAGGGSGYTF.

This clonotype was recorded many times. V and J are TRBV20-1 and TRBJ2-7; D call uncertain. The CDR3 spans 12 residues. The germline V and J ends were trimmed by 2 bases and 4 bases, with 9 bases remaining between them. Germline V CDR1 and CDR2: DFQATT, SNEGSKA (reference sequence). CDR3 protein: CSARRVPYEQYF. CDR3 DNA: TGCAGTGCTAGACGGGTTCCATACGAGCAGTACTTC.

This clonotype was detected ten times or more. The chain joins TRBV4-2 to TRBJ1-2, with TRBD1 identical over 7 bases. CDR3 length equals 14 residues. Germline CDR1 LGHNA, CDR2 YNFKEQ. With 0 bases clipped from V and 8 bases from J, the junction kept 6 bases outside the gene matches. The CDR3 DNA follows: TGTGCCAGCAGCCAAGAAACAGGGGCGGTAGGCTACACCTTC. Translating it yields CASSQETGAVGYTF.

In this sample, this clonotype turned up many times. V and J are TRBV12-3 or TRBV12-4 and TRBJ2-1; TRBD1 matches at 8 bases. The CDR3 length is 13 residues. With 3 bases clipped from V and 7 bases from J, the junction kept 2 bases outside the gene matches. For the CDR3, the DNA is TGTGCCAGCAGTTTCCAGGGGGCGAATGAGCAGTTCTTC. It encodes CASSFQGANEQFF.

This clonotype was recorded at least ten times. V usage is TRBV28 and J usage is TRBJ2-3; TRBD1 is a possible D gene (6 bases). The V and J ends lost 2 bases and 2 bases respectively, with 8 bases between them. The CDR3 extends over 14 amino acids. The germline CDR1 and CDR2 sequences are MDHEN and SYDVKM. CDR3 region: CASSLTGLTDTQYF. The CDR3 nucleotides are TGTGCCAGCAGTTTAACAGGGCTCACAGATACGCAGTATTTT. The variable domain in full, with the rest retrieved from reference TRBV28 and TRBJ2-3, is DVKVTQSSRYLVKRTGEKVFLECVQDMDHENMFWYRQDPGLGLRLIYFSYDVKMKEKGDIPEGYSVSREKKERFSLILESASTNQTSMYLCASSLTGLTDTQYFGPGTRLTVL.

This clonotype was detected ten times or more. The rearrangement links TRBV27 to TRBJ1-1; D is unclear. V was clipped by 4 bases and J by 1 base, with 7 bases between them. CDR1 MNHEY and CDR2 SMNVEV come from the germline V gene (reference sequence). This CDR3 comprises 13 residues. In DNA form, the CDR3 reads TGTGCCAGCAGTTATGACGAGAACACTGAAGCTTTCTTT. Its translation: CASSYDENTEAFF.

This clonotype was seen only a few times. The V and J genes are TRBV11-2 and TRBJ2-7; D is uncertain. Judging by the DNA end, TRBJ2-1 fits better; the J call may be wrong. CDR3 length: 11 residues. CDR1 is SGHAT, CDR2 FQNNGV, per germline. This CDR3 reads CASSLAREQFF. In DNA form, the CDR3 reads TGTGCCAGCAGCTTAGCGAGGGAGCAGTTCTTC.

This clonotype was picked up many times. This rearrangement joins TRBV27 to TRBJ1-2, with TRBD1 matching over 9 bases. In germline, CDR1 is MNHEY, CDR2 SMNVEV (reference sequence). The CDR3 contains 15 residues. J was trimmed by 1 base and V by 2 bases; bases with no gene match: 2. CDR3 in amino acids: CASSLGQGLNYGYTF. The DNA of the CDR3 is TGTGCCAGCAGTTTAGGACAGGGGCTTAACTATGGCTACACCTTC.

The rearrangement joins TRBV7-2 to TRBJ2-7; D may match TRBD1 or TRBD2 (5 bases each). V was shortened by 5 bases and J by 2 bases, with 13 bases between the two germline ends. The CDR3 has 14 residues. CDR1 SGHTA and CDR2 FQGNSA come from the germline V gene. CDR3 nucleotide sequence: TGTGCCAGCAGCCTCCGGGACCACACCTACGAGCAGTACTTC. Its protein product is CASSLRDHTYEQYF.

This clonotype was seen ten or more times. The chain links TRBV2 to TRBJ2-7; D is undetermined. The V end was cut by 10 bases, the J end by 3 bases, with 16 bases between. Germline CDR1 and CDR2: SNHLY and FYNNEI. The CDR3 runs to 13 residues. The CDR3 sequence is CANALRRNYEQYF. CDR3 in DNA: TGTGCCAACGCACTTCGACGGAACTACGAGCAGTACTTC.

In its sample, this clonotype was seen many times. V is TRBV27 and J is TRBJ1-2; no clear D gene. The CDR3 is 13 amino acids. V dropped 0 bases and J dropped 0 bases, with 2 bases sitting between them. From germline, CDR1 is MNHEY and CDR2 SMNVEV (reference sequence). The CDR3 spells CASSLSPNYGYTF. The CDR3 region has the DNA TGTGCCAGCAGTTTATCGCCTAACTATGGCTACACCTTC.

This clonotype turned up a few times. CDR3 in amino acids: CASSSGIQGAYNEQFF. The DNA of the CDR3 is TGTGCCAGCAGTTCCGGGATCCAAGGGGCTTACAATGAGCAGTTCTTC. The gene calls are TRBV28 and TRBJ2-1, with D perhaps given as TRBD1 or TRBD2 (5 bases each). V lost 4 bases, J lost 4 bases, and 17 bases lay in between. This CDR3 spans 16 amino acids. Germline V gene data show CDR1 as MDHEN and CDR2 as SYDVKM.

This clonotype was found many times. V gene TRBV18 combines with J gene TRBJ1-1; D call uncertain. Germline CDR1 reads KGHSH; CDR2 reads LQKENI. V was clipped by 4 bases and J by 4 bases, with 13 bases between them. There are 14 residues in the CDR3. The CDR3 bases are TGTGCCAGCTCACTATCGGAAGTGGGCACTGAAGCTTTCTTT. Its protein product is CASSLSEVGTEAFF.

CDR3 sequence (DNA): TGTGCCAGCAGAACCGGGACAGGGGGCAATCAGCCCCAGCATTTT. Protein: CASRTGTGGNQPQHF. This rearrangement joins TRBV12-3 or TRBV12-4 to TRBJ1-5; 10 nucleotides line up with TRBD1. V dropped 6 bases and J dropped 2; count of bases not matched to a gene: 4. This CDR3 has 15 residues.

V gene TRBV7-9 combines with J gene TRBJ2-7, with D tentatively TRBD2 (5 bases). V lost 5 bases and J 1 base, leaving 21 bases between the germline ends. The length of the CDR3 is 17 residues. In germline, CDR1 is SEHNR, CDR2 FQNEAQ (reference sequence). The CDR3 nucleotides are TGTGCCAGCAGCAGCGCCGAGTTCGGCGGGCCGTCCTACGAGCAGTACTTC. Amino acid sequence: CASSSAEFGGPSYEQYF.

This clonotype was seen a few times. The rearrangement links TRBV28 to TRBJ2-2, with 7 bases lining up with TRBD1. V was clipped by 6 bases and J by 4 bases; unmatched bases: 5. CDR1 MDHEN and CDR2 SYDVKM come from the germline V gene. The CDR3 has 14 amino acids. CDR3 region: CASRVPGGTGELFF. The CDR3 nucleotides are TGTGCCAGCAGGGTTCCAGGGGGCACCGGGGAGCTGTTTTTT. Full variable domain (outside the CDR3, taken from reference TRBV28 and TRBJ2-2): DVKVTQSSRYLVKRTGEKVFLECVQDMDHENMFWYRQDPGLGLRLIYFSYDVKMKEKGDIPEGYSVSREKKERFSLILESASTNQTSMYLCASRVPGGTGELFFGEGSRLTVL.

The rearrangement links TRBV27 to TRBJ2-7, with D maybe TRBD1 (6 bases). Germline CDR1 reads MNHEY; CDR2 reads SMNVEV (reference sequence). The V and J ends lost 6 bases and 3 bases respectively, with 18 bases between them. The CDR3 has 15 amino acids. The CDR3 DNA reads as TGTGCCAGCAGCCAATCACAGGGACCCGTCTACGAGCAGTACTTC. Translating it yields CASSQSQGPVYEQYF.

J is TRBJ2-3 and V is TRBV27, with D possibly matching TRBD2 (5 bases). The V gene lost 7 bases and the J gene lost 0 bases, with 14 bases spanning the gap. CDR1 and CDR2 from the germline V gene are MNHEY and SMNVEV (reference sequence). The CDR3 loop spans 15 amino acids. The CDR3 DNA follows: TGTGCCAGCAAAAGTGGAGGTTTAAGCACAGATACGCAGTATTTT. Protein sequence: CASKSGGLSTDTQYF.